The 27 T cell receptor beta chains given below trace back to one sample, sequenced in a study of shared clonotypes between healthy human individuals. The data were produced by immunoSEQ multiplex PCR, yet TCRdb's version contains in-frame clones alone and is incomplete. The data contain roughly 1,000,000 clones, around 78% of them singletons. Material: memory CD4+ T cells from PBMCs. The subset was: CD45RA-negative fraction. Receptors originate from a young man in good health. Some clones in this sample may be carry-over from other donors' samples.

V and J are TRBV18 and TRBJ1-1, with no clear D. CDR1 is KGHSH and CDR2 is LQKENI in the germline V gene. This CDR3 comprises 15 residues. V shed 8 bases and J shed 0 bases, with 16 bases lying between them. CDR3 DNA sequence: TGTGCCAGCCCCCAACGAGCAGGCCTGAACACTGAAGCTTTCTTT. It is translated as CASPQRAGLNTEAFF.

V gene TRBV19 combines with J gene TRBJ1-5; D possibly corresponds to TRBD1 (5 bases). The CDR3 runs to 14 residues. V lost 3 bases to trimming and J lost 6 bases, with 12 bases between them. Germline V gene lookup returns CDR1 LNHDA and CDR2 SQIVND (reference sequence). CDR3 coding DNA: TGTGCCAGTAGTATGGGGCAGGGAGGTCAGCCCCAGCATTTT. Residues: CASSMGQGGQPQHF.

The chain carries TRBV28 and TRBJ2-7; D is undetermined. Between the trimmed V and J ends, which lost 2 bases and 0 bases, there was a span of 2 bases. This CDR3 comprises 12 residues. CDR1 MDHEN and CDR2 SYDVKM come from the germline V gene. Here the CDR3 reads CASSLPSYEQYF. In DNA, the CDR3 is TGTGCCAGCAGTTTACCCTCCTACGAGCAGTACTTC.

This chain uses TRBV19 with TRBJ1-2, with 8 bases lining up with TRBD1. After removal of 6 bases from V and 6 bases from J, the junction contained 21 bases not matched to a gene. There are 18 residues in the CDR3. CDR1 is LNHDA and CDR2 is SQIVND in the germline V gene (reference sequence). The CDR3 nucleotides are TGTGCCAGTAGATCCCCGAGATCCGACAGGGGAAGTCGGGATGGCTACACCTTC. This encodes CASRSPRSDRGSRDGYTF.

V is TRBV28 and J is TRBJ2-3; 9 bases map to TRBD2. This CDR3 comprises 18 residues. Germline CDR1 is MDHEN and CDR2 is SYDVKM. Losses at the gene ends were 6 bases for V and 1 base for J; bases not matched to a gene: 14. CDR3 sequence (DNA): TGTGCCAGCAGAGTAGGACTAGCGCCTAAGATCCGCACAGATACGCAGTATTTT. This translates into CASRVGLAPKIRTDTQYF.

The chain has TRBV10-3 and TRBJ1-4, with a possible D match to TRBD1 (6 bases). The CDR3 is made up of 15 amino acids. Germline CDR1 and CDR2: ENHRY and SYGVKD. V was pared by 2 bases and J by 8 bases, with 15 bases between. The CDR3 protein is CAISERGAGWEKLFF. As DNA, the CDR3 is TGTGCCATCAGTGAGCGGGGGGCAGGCTGGGAAAAACTGTTTTTT.

CDR3 in amino acids: CASSSGVRGSDTQYF. The CDR3 DNA sequence: TGTGCCAGCAGCTCGGGTGTCAGGGGGTCCGATACGCAGTATTTT. V is TRBV5-8 and J is TRBJ2-3; 7 bases are a match to TRBD1. Looked up from germline, CDR1 is SGHTS and CDR2 is YDEGEE. V lost 3 bases to trimming and J lost 6 bases; unmatched junction nucleotides: 10. The CDR3 spans 15 residues.

The chain recombines TRBV9 with TRBJ1-1; 7 nucleotides line up with TRBD1. This CDR3 comprises 14 residues. The ends lost 3 bases at V and 0 bases at J; junction bases unmatched: 2. The germline CDR1 and CDR2 sequences are SGDLS and YYNGEE. The CDR3 here is CASSATGVNTEAFF. The DNA for the CDR3 is TGTGCCAGCAGCGCCACAGGGGTGAACACTGAAGCTTTCTTT.

This clone was counted ten times or more. The chain combines TRBV28 with TRBJ2-1, with 9 bases fitting TRBD1. The CDR3 length is 15 residues. The V gene end was trimmed by 6 bases and the J gene end by 7 bases; junction bases not matched to a gene: 10. From germline, CDR1 is MDHEN and CDR2 SYDVKM. Here the CDR3 DNA reads TGTGCCAGCAGCCCGCCGGGACAGGGAGGGAATGAGCAGTTCTTC. Its protein product is CASSPPGQGGNEQFF.

V is TRBV28 and J is TRBJ2-2, with D perhaps TRBD1 or TRBD2 (5 bases each). The length of the CDR3 is 14 residues. Germline lookup yields CDR1 MDHEN and CDR2 SYDVKM. The V end was cut by 7 bases, the J end by 9 bases, with 18 bases between. CDR3 DNA sequence: TGTGCCAGCACCATGGGGGTAGAGGGCAGGGAGCTGTTTTTT. Translated, it gives CASTMGVEGRELFF.

The chain couples TRBV6-1 to TRBJ1-2, with 9 bases lining up with TRBD1. This CDR3 region has 14 residues. The germline gives CDR1 MNHNS, CDR2 SASEGT. With 6 bases clipped from V and 5 bases from J, the junction kept 7 bases outside the gene matches. CDR3 nucleotide sequence: TGTGCCAGCAGAGCGGGACAGGGTGGGTATGGCTACACCTTC. It encodes CASRAGQGGYGYTF.

The V call is TRBV30, the J call TRBJ1-6; perhaps TRBD1 as D (5 bases). V lost 0 bases and J lost 10, with 10 bases in between. The length of the CDR3 is 13 residues. Germline CDR1 reads GTSNPN; CDR2 reads SVGIG (reference sequence). CDR3: CAWSVRGESPLHF. The CDR3 DNA reads TGTGCCTGGAGTGTACGGGGCGAGTCACCCCTCCACTTT.

This clone turned up a few times. The chain recombines TRBV20-1 with TRBJ1-2, with a possible D match to TRBD1 (5 bases). The length of the CDR3 is 10 residues. The V end lost 6 bases, the J end lost 8 bases, and 10 bases lay between the germline ends. The germline CDR1 and CDR2 sequences are DFQATT and SNEGSKA (reference sequence). The CDR3 loop reads CSATGRGYTF. CDR3 coding DNA: TGCAGTGCAACAGGTAGAGGCTACACCTTC.

V usage is TRBV7-3 and J usage is TRBJ1-1; TRBD1 agrees at 9 bases. Germline V CDR1 and CDR2: SGHTA, FQGTGA. The CDR3 contains 14 residues. V shed 3 bases, J shed 6 bases, and the junction held 5 bases outside the gene matches. This CDR3 reads CASSLGQGLAEAFF. The CDR3 DNA is TGTGCCAGCAGCTTGGGACAGGGTCTTGCTGAAGCTTTCTTT.

The chain uses TRBV15 and TRBJ2-2; maybe TRBD1 (6 bases). The CDR3 has 16 residues. The V and J ends lost 4 bases and 7 bases respectively, with 19 bases between them. Per the germline V gene, CDR1 is LNHNV and CDR2 is YYDKDF (reference sequence). The chain's CDR3 is CATSTTKFRGIGELFF. In nucleotides, the CDR3 is TGTGCCACCAGCACCACGAAGTTCAGGGGTATCGGGGAGCTGTTTTTT.

The chain is built from TRBV7-9 and TRBJ1-5; tentative D call: TRBD1 (6 bases). CDR3 length: 15 amino acids. V lost 1 base to trimming and J lost 5 bases, with 12 bases between them. Looked up from germline, CDR1 is SEHNR and CDR2 is FQNEAQ (reference sequence). The CDR3, as DNA: TGTGCCAGCAGCTTAGGTGCGGCAGGGGATCAGCCCCAGCATTTT. Protein product: CASSLGAAGDQPQHF.

V gene TRBV7-6 combines with J gene TRBJ2-1, with 11 bases lining up with TRBD2. CDR1 and CDR2 (germline): SGHVS, FNYEAQ. This CDR3 contains 17 residues. Trimming took 3 bases from V and 7 from J; bases not matched to a gene: 11. The CDR3 region has the DNA TGTGCCAGCAGCTTGTTGACTAGCGGGGCGAGTGGGAATGAGCAGTTCTTC. Amino acids: CASSLLTSGASGNEQFF.

The chain combines TRBV14 with TRBJ1-3; D is unresolved. Germline CDR1 SGHDN, CDR2 FVKESK. Trimming shortened V by 7 bases and J by 1 base, and 11 bases separated the two germline ends. The CDR3 is made up of 14 amino acids. The CDR3 region is CASTSTTSGNTIYF. The CDR3 bases are TGTGCCAGCACCTCGACAACGTCTGGAAACACCATATATTTT.

This chain links TRBV29-1 with TRBJ2-3; the match to TRBD1 covers 9 bases. In germline, CDR1 is SQVTM, CDR2 ANQGSEA. The CDR3 has 13 amino acids. The V gene end was trimmed by 7 bases and the J gene end by 1 base; junction bases not matched to a gene: 3. DNA of the CDR3: TGCAGCGCCCGACAGGGGGGCACAGATACGCAGTATTTT. It codes for CSARQGGTDTQYF.

This chain connects TRBV7-9 to TRBJ2-2; D remains ambiguous. Germline values: CDR1 SEHNR, CDR2 FQNEAQ (reference sequence). The germline V and J ends were trimmed by 1 base and 5 bases, with 14 bases remaining between them. The CDR3 runs 16 residues. CDR3 sequence (DNA): TGTGCCAGCAGCTTAGGCCCAGCTTTATTGACCGGGGAGCTGTTTTTT. Protein product: CASSLGPALLTGELFF.

This clone has more than one count but fewer than ten. The chain joins TRBV29-1 to TRBJ1-1, with a tentative D call TRBD1 (5 bases). The CDR3 spans 13 residues. CDR1 SQVTM and CDR2 ANQGSEA come from the germline V gene. Between the trimmed V and J ends, which lost 7 bases and 4 bases, there was a span of 16 bases. The CDR3 loop is CSGSFRVGTEAFF. The CDR3 nucleotides read TGCAGCGGCTCATTCAGGGTTGGCACTGAAGCTTTCTTT.

The chain couples TRBV9 to TRBJ2-2; 13 bases align to TRBD2. The CDR3 length is 16 residues. With V trimmed by 4 bases and J by 7 bases, 7 bases remained unmatched. CDR1 and CDR2 from the germline V gene are SGDLS and YYNGEE. The CDR3 bases are TGTGCCAGCAGCATAACTAGCGGGAGGGCCATCGGGGAGCTGTTTTTT. Its translation: CASSITSGRAIGELFF.

This chain joins TRBV11-2 and TRBJ2-2; tentatively, D is TRBD1 (5 bases). The CDR3 has 15 residues. Germline CDR1 SGHAT, CDR2 FQNNGV. Between the trimmed V and J ends, which lost 5 bases and 3 bases, there was a span of 13 bases. The CDR3 DNA reads as TGTGCCAGCAGCCTGTCGGCAGGGTACACCGGGGAGCTGTTTTTT. It specifies CASSLSAGYTGELFF.

Concerning this clone: The sample contains more than one DNA sequence encoding this CDR3. The chain has TRBV7-9 and TRBJ2-3; D is undetermined. This CDR3 contains 14 residues. The germline gives CDR1 SEHNR, CDR2 FQNEAQ (reference sequence). V gave up 5 bases and J gave up 3 bases, with 12 bases separating them. The CDR3 DNA reads TGTGCCAGCAGCCTAGGCCGCGCGACAGATACGCAGTATTTT. Its protein is CASSLGRATDTQYF.

This chain joins TRBV7-3 and TRBJ1-1; D perhaps matches TRBD1 (6 bases). V gave up 5 bases and J gave up 0 bases, with 10 bases separating them. Germline CDR1 and CDR2: SGHTA and FQGTGA. The CDR3 is 14 amino acids. CDR3: CASSAGAMNTEAFF. The CDR3, as DNA: TGTGCCAGCAGCGCAGGGGCCATGAACACTGAAGCTTTCTTT.

This chain uses TRBV28 with TRBJ1-2; D remains ambiguous. V shed 5 bases and J shed 5 bases, with 9 bases lying between them. The CDR3 is made up of 12 amino acids. From germline, CDR1 is MDHEN and CDR2 SYDVKM. The CDR3 sequence: CASSSNFYGYTF. The CDR3 coding sequence is TGTGCCAGCAGTAGTAACTTTTATGGCTACACCTTC.

Notes on this clone: This CDR3 is also generated by other DNA sequences in the sample. This chain joins TRBV29-1 and TRBJ2-7; D remains unclear. The CDR3 extends over 11 amino acids. CDR1 SQVTM and CDR2 ANQGSEA come from the germline V gene. V gave up 6 bases and J gave up 4 bases, with 10 bases separating them. CDR3 sequence: CSVHRGYEQYF. The CDR3 DNA is TGCAGCGTCCATCGAGGATACGAGCAGTACTTC.